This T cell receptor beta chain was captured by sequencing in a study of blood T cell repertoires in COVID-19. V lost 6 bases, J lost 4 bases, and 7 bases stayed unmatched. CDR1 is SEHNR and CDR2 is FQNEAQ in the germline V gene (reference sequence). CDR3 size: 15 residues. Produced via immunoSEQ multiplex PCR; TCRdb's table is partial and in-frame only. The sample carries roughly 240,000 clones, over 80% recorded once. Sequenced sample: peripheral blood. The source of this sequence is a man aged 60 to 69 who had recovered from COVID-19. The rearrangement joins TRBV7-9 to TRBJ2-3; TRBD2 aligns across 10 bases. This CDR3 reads CASRNSGRRSDTQYF. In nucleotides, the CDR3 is TGTGCCAGCAGAAATAGCGGGAGGCGGTCAGATACGCAGTATTTT.